These 23 T cell receptor beta chains were sequenced from one sample in a study of Ad26.COV2.S vaccination and SARS-CoV-2 variants. Profiled with immunoSEQ multiplex PCR; TCRdb holds only in-frame clones, not every one. The profile shows about 680,000 clones, roughly nine tenths of them singletons. Regarding treatment: some 19 received Ad26.COV2.S at low or high dose, single or two shots; several received placebo; per-sample allocation not given. Samples came from day 63 after the first vaccine or placebo injection. The sequenced sample was peripheral blood, obtained in a trial of Ad26.COV2.S vaccine versus placebo. These receptors all stem from a person aged 18-65 years who received the Ad26.COV2.S COVID-19 vaccine or a placebo.

In the case of this clone: The junction departs from the called germline gene at one end, perhaps through a read error. V is TRBV3-1 (or the pseudogene TRBV3-2) and J is TRBJ2-5, with 8 bases fitting TRBD2. This CDR3 spans 14 amino acids. Germline V gene data show CDR1 as LGHDT and CDR2 as YNNKEL (reference sequence). CDR3 coding DNA: TGTGCCAGCAACCAAGGTCAGCGGGAGGAGACCCAGTACTTC. As protein: CASNQGQREETQYF.

This clone occurred once. This same CDR3 is encoded by further DNA sequences in the sample. J is TRBJ2-5 and V is TRBV5-1; TRBD2 matches at 7 bases. The length of the CDR3 is 14 residues. The germline V gene has CDR1 SGHRS and CDR2 YFSETQ. Germline trimming cut 4 bases from V and 3 bases from J; bases unmatched to any gene: 6. In nucleotides, the CDR3 is TGCGCCAGCAGCCCAGGTGGGGGGGAAGAGACCCAGTACTTC. Protein: CASSPGGGEETQYF.

The genes are TRBV18 and TRBJ1-2; D gene uncertain. Germline V gives CDR1 KGHSH, CDR2 LQKENI. Deletions cut 2 bases from V and 0 bases from J, with 10 bases between. The CDR3 loop spans 15 amino acids. The chain's CDR3 is CASSPSATSNYGYTF. The CDR3, as DNA: TGTGCCAGCTCACCAAGCGCCACTTCTAACTATGGCTACACCTTC.

Note on this clone: Other DNA variants within this sample encode the same CDR3. The chain has TRBV24-1 and TRBJ1-2; TRBD1 might be the D (6 bases). Germline V lookup: CDR1 KGHDR, CDR2 SFDVKD. Trimming shortened V by 4 bases and J by 2 bases, and 10 bases separated the two germline ends. The length of the CDR3 is 14 residues. The CDR3 sequence is CATSDPGQNYGYTF. CDR3 nucleotide sequence: TGTGCCACCAGTGACCCTGGACAGAACTATGGCTACACCTTC.

V usage is TRBV7-3 and J usage is TRBJ2-6; D is unclear. The V gene lost 2 bases and the J gene lost 0 bases, with 8 bases spanning the gap. CDR3 length: 16 amino acids. Germline CDR1 and CDR2: SGHTA and FQGTGA. CDR3 sequence (DNA): TGTGCCAGCAGCTTAGGCGGTAGCTCTGGGGCCAACGTCCTGACTTTC. The encoded protein is CASSLGGSSGANVLTF.

The chain links TRBV19 to TRBJ2-7, with D perhaps assigned TRBD1 or TRBD2 (5 bases each). The CDR3 has 13 residues. The germline V and J ends were trimmed by 3 bases and 3 bases, with 9 bases remaining between them. Germline CDR1 and CDR2: LNHDA and SQIVND (reference sequence). CDR3 bases: TGTGCCAGTAGTATGGGACCAGGCTACGAGCAGTACTTC. It encodes CASSMGPGYEQYF.

The J gene is TRBJ2-7, the V gene TRBV7-2, with 7 bases aligning to TRBD1. The CDR3 is made up of 13 amino acids. Per germline, CDR1 SGHTA and CDR2 FQGNSA. V dropped 4 bases and J dropped 5; count of bases not matched to a gene: 5. Written as DNA, the CDR3 is TGTGCCAGCAGCTACAGGGGTATCGACGAGCAGTACTTC. Its translation is CASSYRGIDEQYF.

The V and J genes are TRBV6-5 and TRBJ2-7; TRBD1 aligns across 7 bases. Germline trimming cut 0 bases from V and 7 bases from J; bases unmatched to any gene: 9. The CDR3 sequence is 15 residues long. Germline assignment: CDR1 MNHEY and CDR2 SVGAGI. The CDR3: CASSYSATGSYEQYF. The CDR3 bases are TGTGCCAGCAGTTACTCCGCGACAGGGAGTTATGAGCAGTACTTC.

The chain joins TRBV3-1 (or the pseudogene TRBV3-2) to TRBJ2-5; 8 positions agree with TRBD2. With V trimmed by 3 bases and J by 5 bases, 8 bases remained unmatched. Germline assignment: CDR1 LGHDT and CDR2 YNNKEL (reference sequence). The CDR3 sequence is 15 residues long. In DNA, the CDR3 is TGTGCCAGCAGCCATCAAGCGGGGGCCTGGGAGACCCAGTACTTC. Its translation is CASSHQAGAWETQYF.

This clone was counted only a few times. The J gene is TRBJ2-2, the V gene TRBV11-2; tentatively, D is TRBD2 (5 bases). Between the trimmed V and J ends, which lost 3 bases and 1 base, there was a span of 9 bases. Germline V gene data show CDR1 as SGHAT and CDR2 as FQNNGV. This CDR3 is built from 15 residues. The CDR3 DNA reads TGTGCCAGCAGCTTCGAGCGGAAGAACACCGGGGAGCTGTTTTTT. Translated: CASSFERKNTGELFF. Supplemented by reference TRBV11-2 and TRBJ2-2, the full variable domain reads EAGVAQSPRYKIIEKRQSVAFWCNPISGHATLYWYQQILGQGPKLLIQFQNNGVVDDSQLPKDRFSAERLKGVDSTLKIQPAKLEDSAVYLCASSFERKNTGELFFGEGSRLTVL.

V and J are TRBV5-1 and TRBJ2-3, with D possibly TRBD2 on 5 matching bases. This CDR3 is built from 14 residues. Germline assignment: CDR1 SGHRS and CDR2 YFSETQ. The V gene lost 1 base and the J gene lost 4 bases, with 10 bases spanning the gap. The CDR3 bases are TGCGCCAGCAGCTTGTTGCGGGCATCAGATACGCAGTATTTT. Encoded protein: CASSLLRASDTQYF.

CDR3 region: CASSRDGEPSTDTQYF. The CDR3 DNA reads as TGTGCCAGCAGCCGGGACGGTGAGCCTAGCACAGATACGCAGTATTTT. The chain is built from TRBV11-2 and TRBJ2-3; TRBD1 or TRBD2 may be the D gene (5 bases each). The CDR3 runs to 16 residues. V lost 5 bases and J lost 0, with 15 bases in between. Per the germline V gene, CDR1 is SGHAT and CDR2 is FQNNGV.

This rearrangement joins TRBV6-5 to TRBJ2-1, with D perhaps TRBD2 (5 bases). Germline assignment: CDR1 MNHEY and CDR2 SVGAGI. The CDR3 runs 15 residues. V shed 5 bases and J shed 3 bases, with 14 bases lying between them. CDR3 residues: CASSPHPGNYNEQFF. In DNA form, the CDR3 reads TGTGCCAGCAGTCCCCATCCCGGGAACTACAATGAGCAGTTCTTC.

This CDR3 is CASSAGNTIYF. The CDR3 region has the DNA TGTGCCAGCAGTGCTGGAAACACCATATATTTT. The chain uses TRBV25-1 and TRBJ1-3, with D unclear. The germline V gene encodes CDR1 MGHDK and CDR2 SYGVNS. Trimming took 4 bases from V and 2 from J, leaving 0 bases between them. The CDR3 runs 11 residues.

The J gene is TRBJ2-3, the V gene TRBV5-6; D gene uncertain. Looked up from germline, CDR1 is SGHDT and CDR2 is YYEEEE. Deletions cut 0 bases from V and 6 bases from J, with 11 bases between. The CDR3 has 14 residues. The CDR3 DNA reads TGTGCCAGCAGCTTGGGAGGAGAGGAGGATACGCAGTATTTT. Translation: CASSLGGEEDTQYF.

This chain uses TRBV27 with TRBJ2-1; the D gene is possibly TRBD2 (5 bases). Germline loops: CDR1 MNHEY, CDR2 SMNVEV (reference sequence). Trimming removed 6 bases from V and 1 base from J, with 13 bases in between. The CDR3 is made up of 15 amino acids. CDR3 bases: TGTGCCAGCAGGAAAGCGGAAGGATCCTACAATGAGCAGTTCTTC. Protein sequence: CASRKAEGSYNEQFF.

The chain recombines TRBV29-1 with TRBJ2-3; D is unclear. CDR3 length: 10 amino acids. In germline, CDR1 is SQVTM, CDR2 ANQGSEA. Trimming shortened V by 6 bases and J by 2 bases, and 3 bases separated the two germline ends. The CDR3 loop is CSVHTDTQYF. CDR3 coding DNA: TGCAGCGTCCACACAGATACGCAGTATTTT.

The gene calls are TRBV6-5 and TRBJ1-1; possible D gene TRBD1, 6 bases. Trimming cost V 2 bases and J 3 bases, with 10 bases left between them. The CDR3 contains 14 residues. Germline assignment: CDR1 MNHEY and CDR2 SVGAGI. CDR3 amino acids: CASSYAHRDTEAFF. The DNA of the CDR3 is TGTGCCAGCAGTTACGCTCACAGGGACACTGAAGCTTTCTTT.

The gene calls are TRBV5-6 and TRBJ2-7; 10 nucleotides match TRBD2. Looked up from germline, CDR1 is SGHDT and CDR2 is YYEEEE. The CDR3 contains 14 residues. Losses at the gene ends were 4 bases for V and 5 bases for J; bases not matched to a gene: 6. DNA of the CDR3: TGTGCCAGCAGCCAGATCGGGACTAGCGACGAGCAGTACTTC. The encoded protein is CASSQIGTSDEQYF. The whole variable domain, filled in from reference TRBV5-6 and TRBJ2-7, reads DAGVTQSPTHLIKTRGQQVTLRCSPKSGHDTVSWYQQALGQGPQFIFQYYEEEERQRGNFPDRFSGHQFPNYSSELNVNALLLGDSALYLCASSQIGTSDEQYFGPGTRLTVT.

The chain employs TRBV18 and TRBJ2-1; TRBD2 matches at 13 bases. Germline CDR1 is KGHSH and CDR2 is LQKENI. The CDR3 length is 18 residues. Trimming removed 0 bases from V and 8 bases from J; junction bases left unmatched: 10. The CDR3 coding sequence is TGTGCCAGCTCACCACCGCTAGGACTAGCGGGAGTTAGTGATGAGCAGTTCTTC. This gives the protein CASSPPLGLAGVSDEQFF.

V usage is TRBV6-5 and J usage is TRBJ1-2, with D perhaps matching TRBD1 (5 bases). Germline CDR1 and CDR2: MNHEY and SVGAGI. The V end was cut by 5 bases, the J end by 7 bases, with 17 bases between. The CDR3 sequence is 14 residues long. DNA of the CDR3: TGTGCCAGCAGTAGGACAAGGCGAGTCGGTGGCTACACCTTC. Its protein product is CASSRTRRVGGYTF.

The chain links TRBV30 to TRBJ2-2; the D gene could be TRBD1 or TRBD2 (5 bases each). CDR1 is GTSNPN, CDR2 SVGIG, per germline (reference sequence). This CDR3 is built from 15 residues. Trimming pared 4 bases from V and 8 bases from J, leaving 20 bases between. The CDR3 protein is CAWNYRDRLSGELFF. As DNA, the CDR3 is TGTGCCTGGAATTACCGGGACCGGTTGTCTGGGGAGCTGTTTTTT.

In DNA, the CDR3 is TGTGCCTGGAGTGGTCTGGGCTACACCTTC. Its protein is CAWSGLGYTF. This chain links TRBV30 with TRBJ1-2, with unresolved D. The V gene's germline CDR1 is GTSNPN and CDR2 SVGIG (reference sequence). The CDR3 consists of 10 residues. V lost 1 base, J lost 8 bases, and 5 bases lay in between.